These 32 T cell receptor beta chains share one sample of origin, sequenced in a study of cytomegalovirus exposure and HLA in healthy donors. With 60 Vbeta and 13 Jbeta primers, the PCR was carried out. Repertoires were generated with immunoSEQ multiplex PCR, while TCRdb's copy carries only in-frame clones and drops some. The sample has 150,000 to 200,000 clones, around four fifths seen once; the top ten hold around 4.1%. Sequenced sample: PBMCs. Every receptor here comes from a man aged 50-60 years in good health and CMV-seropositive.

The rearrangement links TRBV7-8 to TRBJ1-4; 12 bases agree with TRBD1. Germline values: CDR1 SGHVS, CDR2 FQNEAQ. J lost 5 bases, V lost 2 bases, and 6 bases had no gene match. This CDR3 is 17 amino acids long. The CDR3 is CASSLREGTGGNEKLFF. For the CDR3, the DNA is TGTGCCAGCAGCTTACGGGAAGGGACAGGGGGCAATGAAAAACTGTTTTTT.

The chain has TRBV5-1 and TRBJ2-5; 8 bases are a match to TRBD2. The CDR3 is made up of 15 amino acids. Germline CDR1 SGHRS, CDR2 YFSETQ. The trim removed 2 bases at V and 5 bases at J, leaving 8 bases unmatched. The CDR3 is CASSLHRTSSETQYF. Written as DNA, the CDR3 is TGCGCCAGCAGCTTACACAGGACTAGCTCGGAGACCCAGTACTTC.

CDR3 DNA sequence: TGTGCCAGCAGGCCTCCGGGACAAAACTATGGCTACACCTTC. Its protein is CASRPPGQNYGYTF. The chain joins TRBV6-5 to TRBJ1-2, with a tentative D call TRBD1 (6 bases). The CDR3 contains 14 residues. The germline V and J ends were trimmed by 6 bases and 2 bases, with 13 bases remaining between them. Germline CDR1 reads MNHEY; CDR2 reads SVGAGI.

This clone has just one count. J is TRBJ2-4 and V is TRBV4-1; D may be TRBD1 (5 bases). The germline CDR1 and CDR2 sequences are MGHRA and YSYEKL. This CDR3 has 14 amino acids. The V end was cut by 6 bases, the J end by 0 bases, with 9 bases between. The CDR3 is CASSYRLAKNIQYF. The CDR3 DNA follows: TGCGCCAGCAGTTACAGGTTAGCCAAAAACATTCAGTACTTC.

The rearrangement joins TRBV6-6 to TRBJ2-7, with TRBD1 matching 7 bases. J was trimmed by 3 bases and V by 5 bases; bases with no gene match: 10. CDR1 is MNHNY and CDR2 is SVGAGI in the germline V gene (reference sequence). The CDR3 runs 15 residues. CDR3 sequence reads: CASSKRQGSLYEQYF. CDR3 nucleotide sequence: TGTGCCAGCAGTAAACGACAGGGTAGTCTCTACGAGCAGTACTTC.

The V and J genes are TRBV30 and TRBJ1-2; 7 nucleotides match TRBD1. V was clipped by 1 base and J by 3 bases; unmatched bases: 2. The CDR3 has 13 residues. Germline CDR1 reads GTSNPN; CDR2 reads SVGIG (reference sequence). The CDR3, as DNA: TGTGCCTGGAGTGATACAGGGGACTATGGCTACACCTTC. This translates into CAWSDTGDYGYTF.

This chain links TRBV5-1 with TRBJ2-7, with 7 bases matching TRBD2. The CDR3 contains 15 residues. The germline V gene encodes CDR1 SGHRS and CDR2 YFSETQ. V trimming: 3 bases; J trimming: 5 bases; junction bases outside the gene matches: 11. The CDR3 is CASSSGRAGAHEQYF. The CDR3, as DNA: TGCGCCAGCAGCTCAGGCCGGGCGGGAGCTCACGAGCAGTACTTC.

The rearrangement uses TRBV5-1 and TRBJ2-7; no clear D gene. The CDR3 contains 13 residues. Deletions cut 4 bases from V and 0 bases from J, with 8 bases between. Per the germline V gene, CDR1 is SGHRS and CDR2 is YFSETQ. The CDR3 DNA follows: TGCGCCAGCAGCCCAAGCGTCTCCTACGAGCAGTACTTC. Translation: CASSPSVSYEQYF.

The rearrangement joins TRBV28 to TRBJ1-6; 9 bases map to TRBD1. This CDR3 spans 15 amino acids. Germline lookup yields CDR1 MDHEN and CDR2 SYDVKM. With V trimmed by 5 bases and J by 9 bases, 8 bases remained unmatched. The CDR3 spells CASSLGGQGGSPLHF. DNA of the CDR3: TGTGCCAGCAGTCTTGGGGGACAGGGCGGTTCACCCCTCCACTTT. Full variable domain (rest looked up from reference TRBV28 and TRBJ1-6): DVKVTQSSRYLVKRTGEKVFLECVQDMDHENMFWYRQDPGLGLRLIYFSYDVKMKEKGDIPEGYSVSREKKERFSLILESASTNQTSMYLCASSLGGQGGSPLHFGNGTRLTVT.

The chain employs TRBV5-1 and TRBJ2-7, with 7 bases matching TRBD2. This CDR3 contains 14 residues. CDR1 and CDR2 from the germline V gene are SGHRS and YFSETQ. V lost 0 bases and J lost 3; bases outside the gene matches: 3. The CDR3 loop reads CASSLAGGDYEQYF. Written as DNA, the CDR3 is TGCGCCAGCAGCTTGGCGGGGGGTGACTACGAGCAGTACTTC.

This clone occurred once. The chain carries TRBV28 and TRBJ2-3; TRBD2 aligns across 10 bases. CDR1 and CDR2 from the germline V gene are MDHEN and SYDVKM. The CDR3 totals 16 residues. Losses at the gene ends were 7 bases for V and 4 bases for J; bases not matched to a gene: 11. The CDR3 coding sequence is TGTGCCAGCACCCGAAGGACTAGCGGAGAATCAGATACGCAGTATTTT. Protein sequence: CASTRRTSGESDTQYF.

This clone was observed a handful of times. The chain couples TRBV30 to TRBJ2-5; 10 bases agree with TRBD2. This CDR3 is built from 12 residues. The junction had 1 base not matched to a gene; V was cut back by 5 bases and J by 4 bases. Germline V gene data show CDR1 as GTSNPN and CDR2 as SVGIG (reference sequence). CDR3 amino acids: CAWGTSVETQYF. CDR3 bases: TGTGCCTGGGGGACTAGCGTAGAGACCCAGTACTTC.

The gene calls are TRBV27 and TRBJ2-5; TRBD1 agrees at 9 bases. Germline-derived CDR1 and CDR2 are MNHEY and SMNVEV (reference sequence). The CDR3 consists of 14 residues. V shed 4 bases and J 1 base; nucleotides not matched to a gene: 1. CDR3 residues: CASSYRGRQETQYF. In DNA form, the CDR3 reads TGTGCCAGCAGTTACAGGGGGCGCCAAGAGACCCAGTACTTC.

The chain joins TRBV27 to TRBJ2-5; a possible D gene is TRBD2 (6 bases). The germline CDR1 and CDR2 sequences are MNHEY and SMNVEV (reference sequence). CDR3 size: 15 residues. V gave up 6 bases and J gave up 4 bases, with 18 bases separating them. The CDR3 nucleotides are TGTGCCAGCAGAACCGGGACTTTATACCCAGAGACCCAGTACTTC. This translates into CASRTGTLYPETQYF.

The CDR3 nucleotides read TGTGCCAGCAGCGTAATAGCGGGAGATACGCAGTATTTT. Translating gives CASSVIAGDTQYF. The chain carries TRBV9 and TRBJ2-3; 7 nucleotides agree with TRBD2. This CDR3 has 13 amino acids. V was pared by 1 base and J by 5 bases, with 1 base of the junction left unmatched. The germline CDR1 and CDR2 sequences are SGDLS and YYNGEE.

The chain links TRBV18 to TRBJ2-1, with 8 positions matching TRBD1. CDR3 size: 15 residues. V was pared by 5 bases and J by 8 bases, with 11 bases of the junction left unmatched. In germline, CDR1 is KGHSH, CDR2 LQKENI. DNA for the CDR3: TGTGCCAGCTCAAGCTTCGGACAGGGAGTCGATGAGCAGTTCTTC. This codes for CASSSFGQGVDEQFF.

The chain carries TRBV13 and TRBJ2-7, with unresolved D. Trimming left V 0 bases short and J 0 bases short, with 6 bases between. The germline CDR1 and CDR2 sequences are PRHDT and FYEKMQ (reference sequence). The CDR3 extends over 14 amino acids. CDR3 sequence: CASSLGVSSYEQYF. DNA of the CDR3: TGTGCCAGCAGCTTAGGAGTCAGCTCCTACGAGCAGTACTTC.

The CDR3 DNA is TGCGCCAGCTACACAGGGAAGAACCCCACTGAAGCTTTCTTT. Amino acid sequence: CASYTGKNPTEAFF. The J gene is TRBJ1-1, the V gene TRBV5-1, with D maybe TRBD1 (6 bases). V lost 7 bases to trimming and J lost 4 bases, with 17 bases between them. Germline CDR1 and CDR2: SGHRS and YFSETQ. CDR3 length: 14 residues.

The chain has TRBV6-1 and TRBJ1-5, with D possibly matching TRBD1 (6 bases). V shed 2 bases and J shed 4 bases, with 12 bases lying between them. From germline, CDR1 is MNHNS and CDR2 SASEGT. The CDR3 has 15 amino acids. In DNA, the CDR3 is TGTGCCAGCAGTGAATGGTGGCAGGGGAATCAGCCCCAGCATTTT. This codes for CASSEWWQGNQPQHF.

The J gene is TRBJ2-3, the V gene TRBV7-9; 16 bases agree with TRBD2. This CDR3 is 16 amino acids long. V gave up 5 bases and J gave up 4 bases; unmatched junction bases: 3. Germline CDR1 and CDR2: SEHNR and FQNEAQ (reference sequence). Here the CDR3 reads CASSTGLAGGSDTQYF. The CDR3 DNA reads TGTGCCAGCAGCACGGGACTAGCGGGAGGGTCAGATACGCAGTATTTT.

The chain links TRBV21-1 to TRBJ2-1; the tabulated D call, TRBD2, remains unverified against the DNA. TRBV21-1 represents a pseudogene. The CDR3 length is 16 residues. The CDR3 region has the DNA TGTGCCAGCAGCAAACTTAGGACTAGCGGGATTAATGAGCAGTTCTTC. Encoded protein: CASSKLRTSGINEQFF.

CDR3 DNA: TGTGCCAGCAGTAGGGGGACTAGCGGAAACACCGGGGAGCTGTTTTTT. It encodes CASSRGTSGNTGELFF. V gene TRBV6-4 combines with J gene TRBJ2-2, with 11 bases lining up with TRBD2. The germline V gene encodes CDR1 MRHNA and CDR2 SNTAGT. This CDR3 has 16 amino acids. The trim removed 5 bases at V and 2 bases at J, leaving 4 bases unmatched.

In DNA, the CDR3 is TGTGCCAGCAGCCGGGACAGAGGATTCGGAAACACCATATATTTT. Translated: CASSRDRGFGNTIYF. V usage is TRBV14 and J usage is TRBJ1-3, with 7 bases fitting TRBD1. Looked up from germline, CDR1 is SGHDN and CDR2 is FVKESK. V gave up 4 bases and J gave up 4 bases; unmatched junction bases: 7. This CDR3 contains 15 residues.

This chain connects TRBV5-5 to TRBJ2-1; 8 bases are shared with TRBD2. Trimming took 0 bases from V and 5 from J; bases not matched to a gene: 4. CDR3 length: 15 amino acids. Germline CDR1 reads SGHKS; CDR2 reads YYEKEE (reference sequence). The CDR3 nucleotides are TGTGCCAGCAGCTTGGGGCTAGCGGGTCACAATGAGCAGTTCTTC. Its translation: CASSLGLAGHNEQFF.

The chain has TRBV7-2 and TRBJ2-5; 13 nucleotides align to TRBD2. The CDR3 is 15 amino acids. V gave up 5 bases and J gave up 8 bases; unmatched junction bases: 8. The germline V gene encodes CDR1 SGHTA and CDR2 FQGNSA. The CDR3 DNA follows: TGTGCCAGCAGCCTACCGGGACTAGCGGGAACAACCCAGTACTTC. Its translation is CASSLPGLAGTTQYF.

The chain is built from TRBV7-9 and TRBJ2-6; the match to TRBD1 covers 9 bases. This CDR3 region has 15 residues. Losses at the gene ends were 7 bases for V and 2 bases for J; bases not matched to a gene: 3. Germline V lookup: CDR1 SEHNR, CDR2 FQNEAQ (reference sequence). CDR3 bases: TGTGCCAGCAAACAGGGGGCTGCTGGGGCCAACGTCCTGACTTTC. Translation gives CASKQGAAGANVLTF.

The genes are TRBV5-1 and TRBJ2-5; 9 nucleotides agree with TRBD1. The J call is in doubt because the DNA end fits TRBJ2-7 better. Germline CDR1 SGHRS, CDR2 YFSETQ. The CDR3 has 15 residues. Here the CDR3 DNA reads TGCGCCAGCAGCTTGCTGGGACAGGGATTCTACGAGCAGTACTTC. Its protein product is CASSLLGQGFYEQYF.

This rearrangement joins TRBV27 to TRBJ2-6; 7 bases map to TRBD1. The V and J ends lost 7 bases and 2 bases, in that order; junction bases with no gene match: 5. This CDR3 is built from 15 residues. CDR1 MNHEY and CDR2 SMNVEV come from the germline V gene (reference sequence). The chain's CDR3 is CASTLTGAGANVLTF. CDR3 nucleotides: TGTGCCAGCACCCTAACAGGGGCTGGGGCCAACGTCCTGACTTTC.

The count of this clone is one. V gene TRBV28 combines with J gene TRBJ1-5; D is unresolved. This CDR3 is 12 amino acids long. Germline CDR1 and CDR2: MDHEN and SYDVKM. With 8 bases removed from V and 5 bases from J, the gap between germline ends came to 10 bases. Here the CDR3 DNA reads TGTGCCAGCGGGGAGAGAGATCAGCCCCAGCATTTT. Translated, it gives CASGERDQPQHF. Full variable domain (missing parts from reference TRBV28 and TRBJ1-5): DVKVTQSSRYLVKRTGEKVFLECVQDMDHENMFWYRQDPGLGLRLIYFSYDVKMKEKGDIPEGYSVSREKKERFSLILESASTNQTSMYLCASGERDQPQHFGDGTRLSIL.

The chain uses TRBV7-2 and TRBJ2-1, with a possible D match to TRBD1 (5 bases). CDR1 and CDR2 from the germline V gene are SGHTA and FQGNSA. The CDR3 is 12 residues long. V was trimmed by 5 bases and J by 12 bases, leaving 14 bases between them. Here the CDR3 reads CASSRTGRMQFF. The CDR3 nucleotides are TGTGCCAGCAGCCGAACAGGTAGGATGCAGTTCTTC. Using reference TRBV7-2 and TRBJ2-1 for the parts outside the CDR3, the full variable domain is GAGVSQSPSNKVTEKGKDVELRCDPISGHTALYWYRQSLGQGLEFLIYFQGNSAPDKSGLPSDRFSAERTGGSVSTLTIQRTQQEDSAVYLCASSRTGRMQFFGPGTRLTVL.

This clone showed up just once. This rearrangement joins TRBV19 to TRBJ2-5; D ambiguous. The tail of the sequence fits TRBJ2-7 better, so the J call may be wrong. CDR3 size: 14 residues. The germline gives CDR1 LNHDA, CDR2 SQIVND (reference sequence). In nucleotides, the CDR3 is TGTGCCAGTAGTACCTCAGGCCGACCCTACGAGCAGTACTTC. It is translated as CASSTSGRPYEQYF.

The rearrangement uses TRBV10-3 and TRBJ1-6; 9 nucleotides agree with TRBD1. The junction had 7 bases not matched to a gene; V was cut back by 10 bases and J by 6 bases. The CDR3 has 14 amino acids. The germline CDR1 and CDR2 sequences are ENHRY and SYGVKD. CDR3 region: CATTGQGFNSPLHF. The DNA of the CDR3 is TGTGCCACAACGGGACAGGGCTTTAATTCACCCCTCCACTTT.